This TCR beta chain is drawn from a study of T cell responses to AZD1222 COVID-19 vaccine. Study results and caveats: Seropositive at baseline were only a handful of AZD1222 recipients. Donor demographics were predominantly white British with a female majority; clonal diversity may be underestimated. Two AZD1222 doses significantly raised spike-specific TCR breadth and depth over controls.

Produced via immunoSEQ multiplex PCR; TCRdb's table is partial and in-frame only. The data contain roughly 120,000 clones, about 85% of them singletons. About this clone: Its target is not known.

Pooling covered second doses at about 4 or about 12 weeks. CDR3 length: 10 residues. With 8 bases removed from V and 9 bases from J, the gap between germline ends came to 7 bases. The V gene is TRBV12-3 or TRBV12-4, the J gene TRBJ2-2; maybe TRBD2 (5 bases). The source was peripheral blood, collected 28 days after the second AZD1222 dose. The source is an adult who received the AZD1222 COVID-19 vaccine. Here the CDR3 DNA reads TGTGCCAGCGGAGGCAGGGAGCTGTTTTTT. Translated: CASGGRELFF.